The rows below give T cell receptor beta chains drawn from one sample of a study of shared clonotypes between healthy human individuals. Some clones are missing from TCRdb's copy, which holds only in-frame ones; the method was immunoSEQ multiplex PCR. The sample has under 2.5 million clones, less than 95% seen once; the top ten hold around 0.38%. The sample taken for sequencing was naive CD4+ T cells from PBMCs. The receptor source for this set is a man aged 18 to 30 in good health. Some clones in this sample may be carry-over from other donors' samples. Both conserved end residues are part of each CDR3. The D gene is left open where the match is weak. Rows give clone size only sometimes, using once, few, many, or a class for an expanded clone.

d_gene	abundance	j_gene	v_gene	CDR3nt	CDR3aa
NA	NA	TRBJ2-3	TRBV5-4	TGTGCCAGTTCCGGGACGGCGGGAGATACGCAGTATTTT	CASSGTAGDTQYF
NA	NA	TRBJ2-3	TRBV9	TGTGCCAGCAGCGTAGTACCAACAGATACGCAGTATTTT	CASSVVPTDTQYF
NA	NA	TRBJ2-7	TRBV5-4	TGTGCCAGCAGCTTGGTGTTTAGGGGAGACGAGCAGTACTTC	CASSLVFRGDEQYF
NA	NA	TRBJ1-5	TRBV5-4	TGTGCCAGCAGCTTGGAACCAGGGGAGCAGCCCCAGCATTTT	CASSLEPGEQPQHF
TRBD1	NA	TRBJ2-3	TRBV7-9	TGTGCCAGCAGCTTAGTCGCGCCGGGACAGGGCACAGATACGCAGTATTTT	CASSLVAPGQGTDTQYF
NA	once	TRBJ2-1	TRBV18	TGTGCCAGCTCACCCACACCCGTCTCCTACAATGAGCAGTTCTTC	CASSPTPVSYNEQFF
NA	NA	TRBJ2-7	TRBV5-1	TGCGCCAGCAGCTTGGTTCGGGACTCCTACGAGCAGTACTTC	CASSLVRDSYEQYF
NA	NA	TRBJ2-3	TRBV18	TGTGCCAGCCAGGGTTCAGATACGCAGTATTTT	CASQGSDTQYF
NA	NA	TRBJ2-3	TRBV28	TGTGCCAGCAGTCCATACCCGGGGCGAGATACGCAGTATTTT	CASSPYPGRDTQYF
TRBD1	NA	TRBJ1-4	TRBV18	TGTGCCAGCTCAGACCGGGACAGCCCCGAAAAACTGTTTTTT	CASSDRDSPEKLFF
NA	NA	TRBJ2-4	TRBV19	TGTGCCAGCCAAGGCTACGCCAAAAACATTCAGTACTTC	CASQGYAKNIQYF
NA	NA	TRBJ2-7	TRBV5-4	TGTGCCAGCAGCTTGAAAGGGGTCGATCGGTACGAGCAGTACTTC	CASSLKGVDRYEQYF
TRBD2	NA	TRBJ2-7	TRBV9	TGTGCCAGCAGCGCGACCGGGACTAGCGGGACCTACGAGCAGTACTTC	CASSATGTSGTYEQYF
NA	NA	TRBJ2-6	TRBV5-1	TGCGCCAGCAGCCGTGTTGGGGGCTCTGGAGCCAACGTCCTGACTTTC	CASSRVGGSGANVLTF
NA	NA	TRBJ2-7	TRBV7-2	TGTGCCAGCAGCTTAGCGCGAGGGACTTCCTACGAGCAGTACTTC	CASSLARGTSYEQYF
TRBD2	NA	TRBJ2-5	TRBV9	TGTGCCAGCAGCCCCGTTTGGGGGGGAGAGACCCAGTACTTC	CASSPVWGGETQYF
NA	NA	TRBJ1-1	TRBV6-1	TGTGCCAGCAGTGAACGGGCAGCCCGTAACACTGAAGCTTTCTTT	CASSERAARNTEAFF
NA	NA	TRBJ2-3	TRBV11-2	TGTGCCAGCAGCGGCCCCAGACAGCGGAGAACAGATACGCAGTATTTT	CASSGPRQRRTDTQYF
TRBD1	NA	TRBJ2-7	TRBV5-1	TGCGCCAGCAGCTTGGTATTCTCGGACAGGCCAAACGAGCAGTACTTC	CASSLVFSDRPNEQYF
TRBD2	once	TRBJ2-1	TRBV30	TGTGCCTGGTCGGGGGGGGACGAGCAGTTCTTC	CAWSGGDEQFF
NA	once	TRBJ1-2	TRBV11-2	TGTGCCAGCAGCTTGCAGGGTATAGGCTACACCTTC	CASSLQGIGYTF
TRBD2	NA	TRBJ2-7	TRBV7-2	TGTGCCAGCAGCCGCCCGACTAGCGGGAGCGACGAGCAGTACTTC	CASSRPTSGSDEQYF
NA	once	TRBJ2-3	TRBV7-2	TGTGCCAGCAGCTTAGGAGGGCAGAGCACAGATACGCAGTATTTT	CASSLGGQSTDTQYF
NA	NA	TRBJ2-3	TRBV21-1	TGTGCCAGCAGCACGTACAGGGGTATGGGAGATACGCAGTATTTT	CASSTYRGMGDTQYF
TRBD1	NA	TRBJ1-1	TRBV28	TGTGCCAGCAGCAGACAGGGAATTAACACTGAAGCTTTCTTT	CASSRQGINTEAFF
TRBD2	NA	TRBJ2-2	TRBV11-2	TGTGCCAGCAGCTTGACTAGCGGGAGTCCCGGGGAGCTGTTTTTT	CASSLTSGSPGELFF
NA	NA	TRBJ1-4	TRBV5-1	TGCGCCAGCAGCTTGGAGGGGAACGATAATGAAAAACTGTTTTTT	CASSLEGNDNEKLFF
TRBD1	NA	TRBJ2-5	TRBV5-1	TGCGCCAGCAGCACGGGACAGCCTCAAGAGACCCAGTACTTC	CASSTGQPQETQYF
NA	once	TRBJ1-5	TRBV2	TGTGCCAGCAAGATACAGGGTAATCAGCCCCAGCATTTT	CASKIQGNQPQHF
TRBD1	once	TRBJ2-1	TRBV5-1	TGCGCCAGCAGCTCGACCGGGACAGGGTACAATGAGCAGTTCTTC	CASSSTGTGYNEQFF
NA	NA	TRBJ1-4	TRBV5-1	TGCGCCAGCAGCTTATTCACGGTAGAGGATGAAAAACTGTTTTTT	CASSLFTVEDEKLFF